A selection of T cell receptor beta chains follows, all from one sample in a study of T-cell reconstitution after alpha-beta-depleted transplantation in children. TCRdb processed the PCR reads anew with MiXCR; each CDR3 protein has one entry. The data hold some 100,000 distinct CDR3 sequences, with less than 25% observed a single time. The sample here was PBMCs, taken before TCRalphabeta/CD19-depleted stem cell transplant. The receptor set was obtained from a boy under 10 years old with acute lymphoblastic leukemia, due to receive a stem cell transplant. The CDR3 runs from the conserved cysteine through the conserved F or W. A D gene is named only where the DNA matches it firmly. Only part of the rows carry a size: once, few, many, or a class if the clone is expanded.

j_call v_call d_call clone_size cdr3_nt cdr3_aa
TRBJ1-1 TRBV15 TRBD1 - TGTGCCACCAGCAGAGCTATGACAGGGGGCACTGAAGCTTTCTTT CATSRAMTGGTEAFF
TRBJ1-2 TRBV5-1 - few TGCGCCAGCAGCCATGGTGGGTATGGCTACACCTTC CASSHGGYGYTF
TRBJ1-1 TRBV6-1 TRBD1 few TGTGCCAGCAGTGTCAGGGGGCGGGTTGGGTCTGAAGCTTTCTTT CASSVRGRVGSEAFF
TRBJ2-1 TRBV6-2/TRBV6-3 - few TGTGCCAGCAGTTTCCTGCCGGGCTCCTACAATGAGCAGTTCTTC CASSFLPGSYNEQFF
TRBJ2-5 TRBV28 - - TGTGCCACCTCACCGATGGGTGAGGGCGGCCAAGAGACCCAGTACTTC CATSPMGEGGQETQYF
TRBJ2-1 TRBV2 - few TGTGCCAGCTACGGAAGGGGGAGTTTTCTGGGCAATGAGCAGTTCTTC CASYGRGSFLGNEQFF
TRBJ1-1 TRBV28 TRBD1 - TGTGCCAGCAGTTTAACAGGACAGGGTTCCCCAAACACTGAAGCTTTCTTT CASSLTGQGSPNTEAFF
TRBJ2-4 TRBV7-2 TRBD1 many TGTGCCAGCAGCCCACAGGGGGCTGTGGACATTCAGTACTTC CASSPQGAVDIQYF
TRBJ2-2 TRBV24-1 TRBD1 - TGTGCCACCAGTGGTTGGACAGGGTCGGGCACCGGGGAGCTGTTTTTT CATSGWTGSGTGELFF
TRBJ1-4 TRBV14 - - TGTGCCAGCAGCCAAGATTCCCCTCGCGAGCGACCTGTATTGGGGGAAAAACTGTTTTTT CASSQDSPRERPVLGEKLFF
TRBJ1-1 TRBV28 - - TGTGCCAGCAGTTTATCGGGGCGAGGGAACACTGAAGCTTTCTTT CASSLSGRGNTEAFF
TRBJ2-3 TRBV11-1 TRBD1 - TGTGCCAGCAGCCCTATCAGGGGGCGGGCAGATACGCAGTATTTT CASSPIRGRADTQYF
TRBJ2-3 TRBV29-1 TRBD2 - TGCAGCGTACTAGACCCCCTACTAGCGGAGGGTGGAACAGATACGCAGTATTTT CSVLDPLLAEGGTDTQYF
TRBJ2-1 TRBV12-3/TRBV12-4 - few TGTGCCAGCAGTTATCTTCGGTTCAATGAGCAGTTCTTC CASSYLRFNEQFF
TRBJ2-1 TRBV10-3 - few TGTGCCATCAGTGTAGGCGAGGGTTATGAGCAGTTCTTC CAISVGEGYEQFF
TRBJ2-1 TRBV7-9 TRBD2 - TGTGCCAGCAGCTTAAAAGGGACTAGCGGGAGCTTCTATGAGCAGTTCTTC CASSLKGTSGSFYEQFF
TRBJ1-2 TRBV28 TRBD1 - TGTGCCAGCAGGCGGACAGGGTTTGGAGGCTACACCTTC CASRRTGFGGYTF
TRBJ2-1 TRBV5-1 TRBD2 - TGCGCCAGCACAACCGGGGGGTACAATGAGCAGTTCTTC CASTTGGYNEQFF
TRBJ2-1 TRBV7-2 TRBD2 - TGTGCCAGCAGCTTACAGACTAGCGGAGCTAATGAGCATTTCTTC CASSLQTSGANEHFF
TRBJ2-1 TRBV20-1 - - TGCAGTGCTAGGCCCCTAGCATCCTACAATGAGCAGTTCTTC CSARPLASYNEQFF
TRBJ2-3 TRBV7-8 TRBD2 once TGTGCCAGCAGCTGGACTAGCGGGGGGGATACGCAGTATTTT CASSWTSGGDTQYF
TRBJ2-1 TRBV7-9 - - TGTGCCAGCAGCTTAATCGTTCTGCCAGGGGCCCATCCTGAGTTCTTC CASSLIVLPGAHPEFF
TRBJ1-5 TRBV6-5 TRBD1 - TGTGCCAGCAGTTGGGACAGGTCAAGTCAGCCCCAGCATTTT CASSWDRSSQPQHF
TRBJ1-4 TRBV9 TRBD1 - TGTGCCAGCAGCGATTCGGACAGGGGATCAATGGTGTTTTTT CASSDSDRGSMVFF
TRBJ1-4 TRBV13 - many TGTGCCAGCAGCTTAGGATCAGGGGTTAATGAAAAACTGTTTTTT CASSLGSGVNEKLFF
TRBJ2-7 TRBV7-9 - - TGTGCCAGCAGCCGAGCGGAGGGGCCCGGCGAGCAGTACTTC CASSRAEGPGEQYF
TRBJ2-2 TRBV2 TRBD2 few TGTGCCAGCAGCGGGACTAGCGGAGGGACCGGGGAGCTGTTTTTT CASSGTSGGTGELFF
TRBJ1-1 TRBV29-1 - - TGCAGCTCGGGCGGGGTGCACACTGAAGCTTTCTTT CSSGGVHTEAFF
TRBJ1-2 TRBV5-1 - - TGCGCCAGCAGCTTGGAGAGGTCGGCGACAGGAGGGAGTGATGGCTACACCTTC CASSLERSATGGSDGYTF
TRBJ2-1 TRBV3-1 - - TGTGCCAGCAGCCAAGTCCCAAACGGACTCGACAATGAGCAGTTCTTC CASSQVPNGLDNEQFF
TRBJ2-7 TRBV9 - few TGTGCCAGCAGCGCCTCCCCCGAGGACTGGGACGAGCAGTACTTC CASSASPEDWDEQYF
TRBJ2-2 TRBV5-1 - - TGCGCCAGCAGCCTCGAGGGGGACGGGGAGCTGTTTTTT CASSLEGDGELFF
TRBJ2-5 TRBV5-1 TRBD2 - TGCGCCAGCAGCTTCCTAGCGGAGGTACAAGAGACCCAGTACTTC CASSFLAEVQETQYF
TRBJ2-2 TRBV7-9 - few TGTGCCAGCAGGTCTGGAGGGGACACCGGGGAGCTGTTTTTT CASRSGGDTGELFF
TRBJ1-5 TRBV28 - - TGTGCCAGCAGCCCTCCAAACAATCAGCCCCAGCATTTT CASSPPNNQPQHF
TRBJ2-2 TRBV12-3/TRBV12-4 - few TGTGCCAGCAGGCCCCCTGGGGCAGGGGAGGGGGTTTGGCTGTTTTTT CASRPPGAGEGVWLFF
TRBJ2-4 TRBV28 - - TGTGCCAGCAGTTTAAGAAGCGGACTAGCCAAAAACATTCAGTACTTC CASSLRSGLAKNIQYF
TRBJ1-2 TRBV6-1 - - TGTGCCAGCAGGGGGGAACTGGACTACACCTTC CASRGELDYTF
TRBJ2-7 TRBV10-3 - few TGTGCCATCAGTGAGCCGATTAGCGGAGGGGAGCAGTACTTC CAISEPISGGEQYF
TRBJ2-5 TRBV5-1 - - TGCGCCAGCAGCTTTGGCGGTATCGAGACCCAGTACTTC CASSFGGIETQYF
TRBJ2-7 TRBV12-3/TRBV12-4 TRBD2 many TGTGCCAGCAGTTTAGGAGGGACTAGGGCAAGCGAGCAGTACTTC CASSLGGTRASEQYF
TRBJ2-1 TRBV3-1 - few TGTGCCAGCAGCCAAGATTGGCGGGGCTCCTACAATGAGCAGTTCTTC CASSQDWRGSYNEQFF
TRBJ2-1 TRBV3-1 - - TGTGCCAGCAGCCAAGCCCAGTGGTTCGGGAGCGCCTACAATGAGCAGTTCTTC CASSQAQWFGSAYNEQFF
TRBJ2-3 TRBV9 TRBD2 many TGTGCCAGCAGCGGTCTAGCGGGAGGAGATACGCAGTATTTT CASSGLAGGDTQYF
TRBJ1-6 TRBV5-1 TRBD1 - TGCGCCAGCAGCCCGGACAGGCTCTCCTATAATTCACCCCTCCACTTT CASSPDRLSYNSPLHF
TRBJ1-1 TRBV7-2 - many TGTGCCAGCAGCTTAGTATCCGGGGGATTTGAAGCTTTCTTT CASSLVSGGFEAFF